These T cell receptor beta chains were read from a single sample in a study of a mutant IDH1 vaccine in newly diagnosed glioma. Profiled with immunoSEQ multiplex PCR; TCRdb holds only in-frame clones, not every one. This table holds about 62,000 clones, approximately 90% found once. These receptors are not linked to any known antigen. The sequencing here drew on PBMCs, taken from a glioma patient whose treatment included an IDH1 peptide vaccine. These receptors originate from a man aged 35-49 years with glioma. Both conserved end residues are part of each CDR3. D genes are given only for firm matches. The size of a clone is reported for some rows only, either as once, few or many, or as a class for expanded clones.

cdr3_length clone_size j_call v_call d_call cdr3_aa cdr3_nt
13 . TRBJ2-3 TRBV14 . CASSQGGRNTQYF TGTGCCAGCAGCCAAGGGGGCAGGAATACGCAGTATTTT
14 . TRBJ1-4 TRBV6-9 . CASWEHATNEKLFF TGTGCCAGCTGGGAACATGCAACTAATGAAAAACTGTTTTTT
12 . TRBJ1-2 TRBV5-1 . CASSPTGYGYTF TGCGCCAGCAGCCCGACGGGCTATGGCTACACCTTC
13 . TRBJ1-2 TRBV30 . CAWSVRFRDGYTF TGTGCCTGGAGTGTACGTTTCAGGGACGGCTACACCTTC
12 . TRBJ2-5 TRBV7-9 . CASSPYGETQYF TGTGCCAGCAGCCCTTATGGCGAGACCCAGTACTTC
12 . TRBJ2-3 TRBV28 . CASSPDPATQYF TGTGCCAGCAGTCCCGACCCGGCCACGCAGTATTTT
15 . TRBJ1-5 TRBV6-1 . CASSDQDGSNQPQHF TGTGCCAGCAGTGATCAGGACGGTAGCAATCAGCCCCAGCATTTT
14 once TRBJ2-1 TRBV6-4 . CASSDSRRGNEQFF TGTGCCAGCAGTGACTCGAGAAGGGGAAATGAGCAGTTCTTC
15 . TRBJ1-5 TRBV6-1 . CASKVGSLSNQPQHF TGTGCCAGCAAGGTGGGGTCCCTTAGCAATCAGCCCCAGCATTTT
16 . TRBJ2-3 TRBV7-2 TRBD1 CASSFRDRGYTDTQYF TGTGCCAGCAGCTTCCGGGACAGGGGGTACACAGATACGCAGTATTTT
13 . TRBJ2-3 TRBV15 . CATSRKYTDTQYF TGTGCCACCAGCAGGAAATACACAGATACGCAGTATTTT
17 . TRBJ2-1 TRBV7-9 TRBD1 CASSLGTPGQGFHEQFF TGTGCCAGCAGCTTAGGGACACCGGGACAGGGGTTCCATGAGCAGTTCTTC
16 . TRBJ2-3 TRBV9 TRBD2 CASSVESGIRTDTQYF TGTGCCAGCAGCGTAGAGAGCGGGATACGAACAGATACGCAGTATTTT
14 once TRBJ1-1 TRBV5-4 . CASSLWQGGTEAFF TGTGCCAGCAGCTTGTGGCAGGGTGGTACTGAAGCTTTCTTT
15 . TRBJ2-7 TRBV6-6 TRBD1 CATRTNRGAPYEQYF TGTGCCACCCGGACCAACAGGGGGGCACCCTACGAGCAGTACTTC
11 . TRBJ2-1 TRBV11-2 TRBD1 CASNQGVEQFF TGTGCCAGCAATCAGGGGGTTGAGCAGTTCTTC